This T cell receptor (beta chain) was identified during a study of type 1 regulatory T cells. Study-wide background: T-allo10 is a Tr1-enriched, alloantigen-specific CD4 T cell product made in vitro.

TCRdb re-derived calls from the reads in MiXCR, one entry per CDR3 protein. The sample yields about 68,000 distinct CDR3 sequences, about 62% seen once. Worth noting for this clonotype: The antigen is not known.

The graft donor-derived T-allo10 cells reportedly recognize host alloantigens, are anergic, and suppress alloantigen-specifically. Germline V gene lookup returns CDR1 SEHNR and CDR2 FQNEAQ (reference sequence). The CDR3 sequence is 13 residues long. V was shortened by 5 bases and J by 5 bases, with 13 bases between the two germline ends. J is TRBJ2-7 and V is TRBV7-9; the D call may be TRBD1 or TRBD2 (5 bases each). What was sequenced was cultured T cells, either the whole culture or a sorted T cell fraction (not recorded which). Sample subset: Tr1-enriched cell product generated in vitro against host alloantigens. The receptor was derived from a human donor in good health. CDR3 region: CASSPPGRDEQYF. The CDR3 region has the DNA TGTGCCAGCAGCCCTCCGGGGCGGGACGAGCAGTACTTC.